A selection of T cell receptor beta chains follows, all from one sample in a study of post-analysis software for immune sequencing data. Each CDR3 protein is one row after TCRdb ran MiXCR on the PCR reads. Of roughly 730,000 distinct CDR3 sequences listed, 30% are singletons. The sample consisted of blood. All receptors come from a girl between 5 and 17 years old with multiple sclerosis. The CDR3 runs from the conserved cysteine through the conserved F or W. A D gene is named only where the DNA matches it firmly. Size is omitted from some rows. Given values are once, few, many or a class for expanded clones.

V: TRBV20-1
size: few
D: -
J: TRBJ1-2
DNA: TGCAGTGCCTCACGGACAGACCAAAGTGGCTACACCTTC
CDR3: CSASRTDQSGYTF

V: TRBV28
size: -
D: -
J: TRBJ2-1
DNA: TGTGCCAGCAGTTTAATAGGGGGTCCGAATTACAATGAGCAGTTCTTC
CDR3: CASSLIGGPNYNEQFF

V: TRBV25-1
size: few
D: -
J: TRBJ2-3
DNA: TGTGCCAGCAGTGCCGGGAGCAACACAGATACGCAGTATTTT
CDR3: CASSAGSNTDTQYF

V: TRBV20-1
size: -
D: TRBD1
J: TRBJ2-7
DNA: TGCAGTGCTCGGGACAGGATCTACGAGCAGTACTTC
CDR3: CSARDRIYEQYF

V: TRBV29-1
size: -
D: -
J: TRBJ1-1
DNA: TGCAGCGTTGAAGTCGGAAACACTGAAGCTTTCTTT
CDR3: CSVEVGNTEAFF

V: TRBV20-1
size: -
D: TRBD2
J: TRBJ2-1
DNA: TGCAGTGCTGAAAAAGCCCCCGGGACTAGCGGGGGGGCCTACAATGAGCAGTTCTTC
CDR3: CSAEKAPGTSGGAYNEQFF

V: TRBV20-1
size: -
D: TRBD1
J: TRBJ2-7
DNA: TGCAGTGGGAACGACAGGGGTGACTACGAGCAGTACTTC
CDR3: CSGNDRGDYEQYF

V: TRBV15
size: -
D: -
J: TRBJ1-6
DNA: TGTGCCACCAGCGCGACAGACGATTCACCCCTCCACTTT
CDR3: CATSATDDSPLHF

V: TRBV6-5
size: -
D: -
J: TRBJ2-3
DNA: TGTGCCAGCAGATCTACGAGCACAGATACGCAGTATTTT
CDR3: CASRSTSTDTQYF

V: TRBV7-2
size: -
D: -
J: TRBJ2-7
DNA: TGTGCCAGCAGCCCCGTCTCATACGAGCAGGACTTC
CDR3: CASSPVSYEQDF

V: TRBV29-1
size: -
D: -
J: TRBJ1-2
DNA: TGCAGCGTTGAACCGCGGGGGTGGACTAACTATGGCTACACCTTC
CDR3: CSVEPRGWTNYGYTF

V: TRBV7-2
size: -
D: -
J: TRBJ2-7
DNA: TGTGCCAGCAGCTTAGATCGTGGGACGATCACTACGAAGCAGTACTTC
CDR3: CASSLDRGTITTKQYF

V: TRBV10-3
size: -
D: TRBD1
J: TRBJ1-2
DNA: TGTGCCATCAGTGAGCCCGGGACAGGGAATTATGGCTACACCTTC
CDR3: CAISEPGTGNYGYTF

V: TRBV29-1
size: many
D: TRBD1
J: TRBJ2-1
DNA: TGCAGCGTTGAAGGTGGACAGGGTGCCTACAATGAGCAGTTCTTC
CDR3: CSVEGGQGAYNEQFF

V: TRBV12-5
size: once
D: -
J: TRBJ2-3
DNA: TGTGCTAGTGCCTCGGTCTCGGGGGTTATGAATACGCAGTATTTT
CDR3: CASASVSGVMNTQYF

V: TRBV7-2
size: few
D: TRBD1
J: TRBJ2-7
DNA: TGTGCCAGCAGCTCACCTACAGGGGTCGAGCAGTACTTC
CDR3: CASSSPTGVEQYF

V: TRBV12-3/TRBV12-4
size: -
D: -
J: TRBJ1-6
DNA: TGTGCCAGCAGTTTAGGAGGTGGGAGCTTTAATTCACCCCTCCACTTT
CDR3: CASSLGGGSFNSPLHF

V: TRBV7-2
size: few
D: -
J: TRBJ2-5
DNA: TGTGCCAGCAGCCCCCTGGGACCCCGGGAGACCCAGTACTTC
CDR3: CASSPLGPRETQYF

V: TRBV6-5
size: many
D: -
J: TRBJ2-1
DNA: TGTGCCAGCAGTTATGGTAGCGGCTCCTACAATGAGCAGTTCTTC
CDR3: CASSYGSGSYNEQFF

V: TRBV2
size: -
D: -
J: TRBJ2-6
DNA: TGTGCCAGGGACCGGGCCTCTGGGGCCAACGTCCTGACTTTC
CDR3: CARDRASGANVLTF

V: TRBV9
size: few
D: -
J: TRBJ2-1
DNA: TGTGCCAGCAGCGTACAGGCGACGGGGGTCGATGAGCAGTTCTTC
CDR3: CASSVQATGVDEQFF

V: TRBV9
size: few
D: -
J: TRBJ1-6
DNA: TGTGCCAGCAGCGTAGACTTCCCGGATAATTCACCCCTCCACTTT
CDR3: CASSVDFPDNSPLHF

V: TRBV12-3/TRBV12-4
size: few
D: -
J: TRBJ2-1
DNA: TGTGCCAGCAGCCCCTTGGCCTCCCTCAATGAGCAGTTCTTC
CDR3: CASSPLASLNEQFF

V: TRBV29-1
size: few
D: TRBD1
J: TRBJ2-1
DNA: TGCAGCGTATTCGACAGGGCGGACTACAATGAGCAGTTCTTC
CDR3: CSVFDRADYNEQFF

V: TRBV20-1
size: -
D: TRBD1
J: TRBJ1-2
DNA: TGCAGTGCTAGAGATGCAGGGGGCAGCTATGGCTACACCTTC
CDR3: CSARDAGGSYGYTF

V: TRBV7-2
size: once
D: -
J: TRBJ1-3
DNA: TGTGCCAGCAGCTTAGGTATGGTGGCCTCTGGAAACACCATATATTTT
CDR3: CASSLGMVASGNTIYF

V: TRBV20-1
size: -
D: -
J: TRBJ2-7
DNA: TGCAGTGCTAGAGAGTGGGTTCAGGGTGAGCAGTACTTC
CDR3: CSAREWVQGEQYF